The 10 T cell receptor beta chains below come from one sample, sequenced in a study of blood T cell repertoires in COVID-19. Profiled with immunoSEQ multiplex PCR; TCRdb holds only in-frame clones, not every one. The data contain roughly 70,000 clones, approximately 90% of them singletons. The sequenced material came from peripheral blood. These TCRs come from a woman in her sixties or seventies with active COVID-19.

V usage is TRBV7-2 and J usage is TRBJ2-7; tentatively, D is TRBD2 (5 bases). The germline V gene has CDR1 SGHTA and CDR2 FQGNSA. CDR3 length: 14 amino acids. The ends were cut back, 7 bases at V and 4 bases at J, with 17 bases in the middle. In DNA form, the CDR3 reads TGTGCCAGCACCCTACTTACTAGTCCTTACGAGCAGTACTTC. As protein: CASTLLTSPYEQYF.

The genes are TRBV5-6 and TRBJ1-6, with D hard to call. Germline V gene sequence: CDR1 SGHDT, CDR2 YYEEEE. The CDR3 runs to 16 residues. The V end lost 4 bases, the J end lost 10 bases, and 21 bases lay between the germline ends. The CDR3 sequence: CASSPIRIGVGSPLHF. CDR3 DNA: TGTGCCAGCAGCCCCATACGTATCGGGGTAGGGTCACCCCTCCACTTT.

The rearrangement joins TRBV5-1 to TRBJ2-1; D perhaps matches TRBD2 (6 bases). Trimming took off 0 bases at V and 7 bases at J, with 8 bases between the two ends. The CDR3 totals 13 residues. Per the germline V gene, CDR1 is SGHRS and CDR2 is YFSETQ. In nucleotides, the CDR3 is TGCGCCAGCAGCTTGGTTAGCGGTAATGAGCAGTTCTTC. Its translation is CASSLVSGNEQFF.

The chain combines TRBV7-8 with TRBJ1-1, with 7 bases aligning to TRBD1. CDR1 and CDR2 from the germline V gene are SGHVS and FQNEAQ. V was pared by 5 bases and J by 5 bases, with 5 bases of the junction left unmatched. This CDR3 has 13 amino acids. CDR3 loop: CASSQSRGTEAFF. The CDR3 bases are TGTGCCAGCAGCCAGAGCAGGGGGACTGAAGCTTTCTTT.

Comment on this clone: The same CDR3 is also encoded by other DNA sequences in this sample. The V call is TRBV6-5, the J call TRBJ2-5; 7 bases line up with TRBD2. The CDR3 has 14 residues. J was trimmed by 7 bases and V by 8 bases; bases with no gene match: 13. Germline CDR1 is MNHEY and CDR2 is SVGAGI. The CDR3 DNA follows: TGTGCCAGCGCTAGAAGGGGAGGGGAGGGGACCCAGTACTTC. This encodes CASARRGGEGTQYF.

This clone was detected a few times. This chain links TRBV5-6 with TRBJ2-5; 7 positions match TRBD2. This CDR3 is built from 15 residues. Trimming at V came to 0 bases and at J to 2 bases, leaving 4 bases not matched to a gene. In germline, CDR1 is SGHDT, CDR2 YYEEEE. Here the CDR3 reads CASSLGRLAQETQYF. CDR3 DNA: TGTGCCAGCAGCTTGGGACGACTAGCTCAAGAGACCCAGTACTTC.

The CDR3 DNA follows: TGTGCCAGCAGCGCAGCGGAAACCTACAATGAGCAGTTCTTC. Translation gives CASSAAETYNEQFF. V is TRBV7-8 and J is TRBJ2-1; tentative D call: TRBD2 (5 bases). V was pared by 5 bases and J by 2 bases, with 10 bases between. Germline V CDR1 and CDR2: SGHVS, FQNEAQ. The CDR3 runs 14 residues. Drawing the rest from reference TRBV7-8 and TRBJ2-1, the complete variable domain is GAGVSQSPRYKVAKRGQDVALRCDPISGHVSLFWYQQALGQGPEFLTYFQNEAQLDKSGLPSDRFFAERPEGSVSTLKIQRTQQEDSAVYLCASSAAETYNEQFFGPGTRLTVL.

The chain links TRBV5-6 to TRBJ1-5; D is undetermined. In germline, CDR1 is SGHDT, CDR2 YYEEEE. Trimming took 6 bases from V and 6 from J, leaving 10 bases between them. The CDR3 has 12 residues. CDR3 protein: CASTRAGQPQHF. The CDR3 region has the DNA TGTGCCAGCACCCGGGCGGGTCAGCCCCAGCATTTT.

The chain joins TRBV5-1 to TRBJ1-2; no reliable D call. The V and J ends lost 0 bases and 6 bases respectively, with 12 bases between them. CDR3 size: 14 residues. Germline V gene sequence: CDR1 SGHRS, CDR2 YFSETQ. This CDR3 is CASSLGGSNHGYTF. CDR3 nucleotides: TGCGCCAGCAGCTTGGGAGGGTCGAATCATGGCTACACCTTC.

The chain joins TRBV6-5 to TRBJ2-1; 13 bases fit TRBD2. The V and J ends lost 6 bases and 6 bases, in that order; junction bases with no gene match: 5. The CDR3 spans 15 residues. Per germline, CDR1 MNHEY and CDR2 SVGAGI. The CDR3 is CASRPTSGRSNEQFF. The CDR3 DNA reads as TGTGCCAGCAGACCGACTAGCGGGAGGTCCAATGAGCAGTTCTTC.